This record concerns one T cell receptor beta chain sequence. Method: immunoSEQ multiplex PCR; TCRdb's copy keeps in-frame clones and lacks some. The repertoire includes over 95,000 clones, roughly 95% of them detected once, and just over 2% sits in the top ten. The data stem from a study of OX40 agonist ivuxolimab in advanced cancers. The CDR3 covers 13 residues. Trimming shortened V by 1 base and J by 10 bases, and 11 bases separated the two germline ends. Germline CDR1 LGHNA, CDR2 YNFKEQ. The sequence was collected from an adult with an advanced solid tumor such as melanoma, head and neck, liver or kidney cancer. Sequencing used CD4+ or CD8+ T cells sorted from blood, obtained in a trial of the OX40 agonist ivuxolimab. The chain employs TRBV4-2 and TRBJ2-1, with a weak D call TRBD2 (5 bases). The CDR3: CASSQAIGGEQFF. The CDR3 nucleotides read TGTGCCAGCAGCCAAGCCATTGGAGGCGAGCAGTTCTTC.